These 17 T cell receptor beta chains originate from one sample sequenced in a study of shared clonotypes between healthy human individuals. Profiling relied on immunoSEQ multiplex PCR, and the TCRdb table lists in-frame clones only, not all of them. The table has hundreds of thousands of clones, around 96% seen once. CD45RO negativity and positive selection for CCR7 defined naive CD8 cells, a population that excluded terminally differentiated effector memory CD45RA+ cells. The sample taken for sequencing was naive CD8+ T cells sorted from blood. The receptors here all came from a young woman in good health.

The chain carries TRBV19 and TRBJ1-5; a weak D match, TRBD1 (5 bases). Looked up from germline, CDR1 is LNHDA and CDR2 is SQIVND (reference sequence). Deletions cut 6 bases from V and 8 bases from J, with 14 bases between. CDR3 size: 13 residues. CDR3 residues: CASRDPGSKPQHF. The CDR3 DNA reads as TGTGCCAGTAGGGACCCAGGGTCTAAGCCCCAGCATTTT.

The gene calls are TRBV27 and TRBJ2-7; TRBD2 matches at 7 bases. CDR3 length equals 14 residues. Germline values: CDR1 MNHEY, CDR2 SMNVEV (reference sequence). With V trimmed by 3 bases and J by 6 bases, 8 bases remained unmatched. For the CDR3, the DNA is TGTGCCAGCAGTTTCGGGGGGACGGCGGGCGAGCAGTACTTC. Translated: CASSFGGTAGEQYF.

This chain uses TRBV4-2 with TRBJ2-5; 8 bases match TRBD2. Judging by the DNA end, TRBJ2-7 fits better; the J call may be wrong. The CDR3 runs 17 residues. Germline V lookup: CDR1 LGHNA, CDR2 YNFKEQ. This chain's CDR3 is CASSQGALAGQIYEQYF. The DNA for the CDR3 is TGTGCCAGCAGCCAAGGAGCCTTAGCGGGGCAGATCTACGAGCAGTACTTC.

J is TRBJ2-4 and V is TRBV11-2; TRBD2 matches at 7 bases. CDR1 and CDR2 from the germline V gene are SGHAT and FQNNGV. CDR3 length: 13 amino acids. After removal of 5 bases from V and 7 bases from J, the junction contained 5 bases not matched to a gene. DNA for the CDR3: TGTGCCAGCAGCCCCTCGCGGGGGAACATTCAGTACTTC. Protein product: CASSPSRGNIQYF.

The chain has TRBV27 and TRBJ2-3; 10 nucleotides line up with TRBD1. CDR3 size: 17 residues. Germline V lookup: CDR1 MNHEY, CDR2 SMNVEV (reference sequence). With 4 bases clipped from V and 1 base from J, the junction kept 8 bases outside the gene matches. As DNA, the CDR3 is TGTGCCAGCAGTTGGACAGGGGGTGTACGTGGCACAGATACGCAGTATTTT. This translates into CASSWTGGVRGTDTQYF.

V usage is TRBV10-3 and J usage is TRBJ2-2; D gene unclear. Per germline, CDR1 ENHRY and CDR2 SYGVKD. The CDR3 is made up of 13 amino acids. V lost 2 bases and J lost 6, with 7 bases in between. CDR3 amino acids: CAISELKPGELFF. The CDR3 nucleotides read TGTGCCATCAGTGAGCTGAAACCCGGGGAGCTGTTTTTT.

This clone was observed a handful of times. CDR3 sequence reads: CSATKEKLFF. For the CDR3, the DNA is TGCAGTGCCACGAAGGAAAAACTGTTTTTT. The chain is built from TRBV20-1 and TRBJ1-4; D not certain. The CDR3 is made up of 10 amino acids. Germline CDR1 is DFQATT and CDR2 is SNEGSKA (reference sequence). Trimming removed 6 bases from V and 8 bases from J, with 7 bases in between.

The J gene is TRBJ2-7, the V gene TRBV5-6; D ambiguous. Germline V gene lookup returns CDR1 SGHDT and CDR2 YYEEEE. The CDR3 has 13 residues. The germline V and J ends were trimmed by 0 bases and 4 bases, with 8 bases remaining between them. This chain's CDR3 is CASSLDVEYEQYF. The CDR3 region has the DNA TGTGCCAGCAGCTTGGACGTAGAGTACGAGCAGTACTTC. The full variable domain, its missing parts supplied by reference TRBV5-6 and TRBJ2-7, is DAGVTQSPTHLIKTRGQQVTLRCSPKSGHDTVSWYQQALGQGPQFIFQYYEEEERQRGNFPDRFSGHQFPNYSSELNVNALLLGDSALYLCASSLDVEYEQYFGPGTRLTVT.

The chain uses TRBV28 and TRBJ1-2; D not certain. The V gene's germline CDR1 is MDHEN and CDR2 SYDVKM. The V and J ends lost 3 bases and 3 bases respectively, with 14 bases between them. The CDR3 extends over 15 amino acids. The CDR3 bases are TGTGCCAGCAGTTTGACCAGCTCCGGGGACTATGGCTACACCTTC. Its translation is CASSLTSSGDYGYTF.

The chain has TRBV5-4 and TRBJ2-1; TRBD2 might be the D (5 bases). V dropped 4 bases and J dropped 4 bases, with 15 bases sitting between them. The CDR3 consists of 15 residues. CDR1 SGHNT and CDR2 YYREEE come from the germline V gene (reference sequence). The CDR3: CASSQEDPGYNEQFF. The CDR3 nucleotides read TGTGCCAGCAGCCAGGAGGACCCCGGATACAATGAGCAGTTCTTC.

CDR3 amino acids: CATDQETSGFSSYNEQFF. The CDR3 nucleotides read TGTGCCACCGACCAGGAGACTAGCGGATTTAGCTCCTACAATGAGCAGTTCTTC. The gene calls are TRBV7-9 and TRBJ2-1, with 9 nucleotides matching TRBD2. V trimming: 10 bases; J trimming: 0 bases; junction bases outside the gene matches: 16. This CDR3 comprises 18 residues. Germline-derived CDR1 and CDR2 are SEHNR and FQNEAQ (reference sequence).

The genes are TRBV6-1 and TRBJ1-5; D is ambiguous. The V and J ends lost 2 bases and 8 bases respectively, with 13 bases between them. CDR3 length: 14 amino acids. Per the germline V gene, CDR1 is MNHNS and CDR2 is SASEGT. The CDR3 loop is CASSELATGKPQHF. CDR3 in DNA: TGTGCCAGCAGTGAACTGGCTACTGGCAAGCCCCAGCATTTT.

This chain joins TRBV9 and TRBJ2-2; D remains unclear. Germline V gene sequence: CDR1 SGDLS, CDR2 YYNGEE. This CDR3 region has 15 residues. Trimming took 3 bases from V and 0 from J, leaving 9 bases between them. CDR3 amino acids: CASSGRSANTGELFF. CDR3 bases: TGTGCCAGCAGCGGGCGCAGCGCGAACACCGGGGAGCTGTTTTTT.

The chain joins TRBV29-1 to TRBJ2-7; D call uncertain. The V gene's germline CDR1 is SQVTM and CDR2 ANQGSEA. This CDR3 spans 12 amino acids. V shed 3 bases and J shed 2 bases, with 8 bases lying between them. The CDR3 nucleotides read TGCAGCGTTGAGTTGTCTACCTACGAGCAGTACTTC. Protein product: CSVELSTYEQYF.

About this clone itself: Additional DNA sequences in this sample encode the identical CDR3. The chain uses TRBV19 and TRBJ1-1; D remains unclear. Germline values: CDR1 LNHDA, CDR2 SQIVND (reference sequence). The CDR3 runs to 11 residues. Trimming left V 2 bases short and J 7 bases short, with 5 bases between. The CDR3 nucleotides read TGTGCCAGTAGTATATGGGGTGAAGCTTTCTTT. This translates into CASSIWGEAFF.

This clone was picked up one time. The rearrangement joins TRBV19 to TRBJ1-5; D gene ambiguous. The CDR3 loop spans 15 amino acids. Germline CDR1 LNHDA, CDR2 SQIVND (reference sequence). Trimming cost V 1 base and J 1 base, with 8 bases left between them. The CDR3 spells CASSIADISNQPQHF. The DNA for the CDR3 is TGTGCCAGTAGTATAGCTGACATAAGCAATCAGCCCCAGCATTTT. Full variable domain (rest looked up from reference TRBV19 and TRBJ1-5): DGGITQSPKYLFRKEGQNVTLSCEQNLNHDAMYWYRQDPGQGLRLIYYSQIVNDFQKGDIAEGYSVSREKKESFPLTVTSAQKNPTAFYLCASSIADISNQPQHFGDGTRLSIL.

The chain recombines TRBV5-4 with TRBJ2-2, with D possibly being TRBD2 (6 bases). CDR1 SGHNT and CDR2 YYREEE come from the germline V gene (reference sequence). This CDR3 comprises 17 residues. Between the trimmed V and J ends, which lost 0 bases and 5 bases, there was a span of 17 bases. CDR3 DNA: TGTGCCAGCAGCTTGGGAGGTGGCGGGGTGGATACCGGGGAGCTGTTTTTT. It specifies CASSLGGGGVDTGELFF.